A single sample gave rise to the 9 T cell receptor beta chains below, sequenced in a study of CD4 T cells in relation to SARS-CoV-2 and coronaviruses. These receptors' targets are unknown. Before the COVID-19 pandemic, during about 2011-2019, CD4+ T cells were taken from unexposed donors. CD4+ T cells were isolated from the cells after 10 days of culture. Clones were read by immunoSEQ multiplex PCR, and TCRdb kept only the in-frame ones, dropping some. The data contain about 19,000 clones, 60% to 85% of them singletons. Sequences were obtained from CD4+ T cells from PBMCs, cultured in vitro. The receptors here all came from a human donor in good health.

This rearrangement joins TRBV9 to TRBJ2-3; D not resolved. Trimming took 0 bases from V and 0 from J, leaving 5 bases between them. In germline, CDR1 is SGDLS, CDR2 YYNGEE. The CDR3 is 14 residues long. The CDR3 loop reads CASSVDGSTDTQYF. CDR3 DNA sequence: TGTGCCAGCAGCGTAGACGGAAGCACAGATACGCAGTATTTT.

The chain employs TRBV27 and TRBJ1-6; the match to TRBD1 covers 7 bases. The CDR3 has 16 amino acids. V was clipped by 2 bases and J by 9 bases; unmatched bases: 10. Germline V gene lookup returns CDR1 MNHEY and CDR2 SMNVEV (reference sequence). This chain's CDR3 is CASSLANRGRGSPLHF. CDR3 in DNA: TGTGCCAGCAGTTTAGCGAACAGGGGAAGGGGTTCACCCCTCCACTTT.

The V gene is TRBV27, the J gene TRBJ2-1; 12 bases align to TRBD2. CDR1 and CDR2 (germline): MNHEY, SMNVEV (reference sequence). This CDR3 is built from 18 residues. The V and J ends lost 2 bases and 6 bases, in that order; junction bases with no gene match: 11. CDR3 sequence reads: CASSLPPALAGGPNEQFF. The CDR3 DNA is TGTGCCAGCAGTTTACCCCCCGCCCTAGCGGGAGGGCCCAATGAGCAGTTCTTC.

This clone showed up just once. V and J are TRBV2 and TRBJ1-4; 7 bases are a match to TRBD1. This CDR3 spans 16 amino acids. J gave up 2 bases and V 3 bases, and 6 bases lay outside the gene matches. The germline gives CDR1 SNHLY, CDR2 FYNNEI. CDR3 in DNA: TGTGCCAGCAGTGACCGGGACAGCCCCACTAATGAAAAACTGTTTTTT. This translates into CASSDRDSPTNEKLFF.

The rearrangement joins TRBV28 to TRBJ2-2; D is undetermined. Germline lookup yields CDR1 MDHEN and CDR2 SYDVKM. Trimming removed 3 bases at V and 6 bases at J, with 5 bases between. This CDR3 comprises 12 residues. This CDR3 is CASSLVSGELFF. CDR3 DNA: TGTGCCAGCAGTTTGGTTTCCGGGGAGCTGTTTTTT.

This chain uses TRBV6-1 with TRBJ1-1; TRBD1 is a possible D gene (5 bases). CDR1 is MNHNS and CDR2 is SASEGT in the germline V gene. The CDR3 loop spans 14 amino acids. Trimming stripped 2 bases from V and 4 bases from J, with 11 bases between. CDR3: CASSELWGITEAFF. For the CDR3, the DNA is TGTGCCAGCAGTGAACTTTGGGGGATCACTGAAGCTTTCTTT.

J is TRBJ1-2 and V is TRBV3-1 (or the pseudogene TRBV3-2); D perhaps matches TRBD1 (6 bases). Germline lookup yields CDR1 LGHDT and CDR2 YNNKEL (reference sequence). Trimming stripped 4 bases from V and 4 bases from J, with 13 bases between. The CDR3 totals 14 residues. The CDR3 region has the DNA TGTGCCAGCAGCCCGGACCAGGGGCGCTATGGCTACACCTTC. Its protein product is CASSPDQGRYGYTF.

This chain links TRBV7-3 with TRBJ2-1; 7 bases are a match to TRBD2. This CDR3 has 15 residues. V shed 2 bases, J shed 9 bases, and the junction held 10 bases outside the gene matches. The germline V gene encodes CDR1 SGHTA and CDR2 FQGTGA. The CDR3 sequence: CASSLEGGRASEQFF. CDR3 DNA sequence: TGTGCCAGCAGCTTAGAGGGTGGGAGGGCCAGTGAGCAGTTCTTC.

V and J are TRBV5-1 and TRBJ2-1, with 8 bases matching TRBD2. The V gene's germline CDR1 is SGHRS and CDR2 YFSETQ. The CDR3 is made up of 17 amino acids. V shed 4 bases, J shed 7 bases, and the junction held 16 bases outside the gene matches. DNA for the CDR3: TGCGCCAGCAGCCCGGGCGGGGGAGCGGGAGTCTTGAATGAGCAGTTCTTC. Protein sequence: CASSPGGGAGVLNEQFF. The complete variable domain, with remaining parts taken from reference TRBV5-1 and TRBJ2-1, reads KAGVTQTPRYLIKTRGQQVTLSCSPISGHRSVSWYQQTPGQGLQFLFEYFSETQRNKGNFPGRFSGRQFSNSRSEMNVSTLELGDSALYLCASSPGGGAGVLNEQFFGPGTRLTVL.